The 25 T cell receptor beta chains in this list originate from one sample, sequenced in a study of blood T cells in healthy people across ages. Primers used in a second PCR of about 6 to 12 cycles were a sample-barcoded 5' primer and a J-beta primer mix. Each CDR3 protein gets one entry after TCRdb re-called the 5' RACE reads with MiXCR. In the table there are roughly 1,500,000 distinct CDR3 sequences, 42% of which are singletons. The sequencing sample was made of blood. These receptors came from a woman younger than 35 in good health.

The CDR3 DNA sequence: TGTGCCAGCAGGCGGGACAGTGGGGGAGAGACCCAGTACTTC. It encodes CASRRDSGGETQYF. V is TRBV5-4 and J is TRBJ2-5, with D tentatively TRBD1 (7 bases). V was clipped by 5 bases and J by 4 bases, with 15 bases between them. The CDR3 consists of 14 residues. The germline CDR1 and CDR2 sequences are SGHNT and YYREEE (reference sequence).

This clonotype has more than one count but fewer than ten. The chain links TRBV10-3 to TRBJ2-3; 8 bases agree with TRBD2. V was clipped by 4 bases and J by 2 bases; unmatched bases: 5. Germline V gene lookup returns CDR1 ENHRY and CDR2 SYGVKD. This CDR3 contains 15 residues. The CDR3 reads CAISVIAGPTDTQYF. The CDR3 coding sequence is TGTGCCATCAGTGTTATAGCGGGACCCACAGATACGCAGTATTTT.

This chain's CDR3 is CSAREGGVETQYF. CDR3 sequence (DNA): TGCAGTGCTAGAGAGGGGGGAGTGGAGACCCAGTACTTC. V gene TRBV20-1 combines with J gene TRBJ2-5; a possible D gene is TRBD2 (6 bases). V was clipped by 0 bases and J by 5 bases, with 10 bases between them. The V gene's germline CDR1 is DFQATT and CDR2 SNEGSKA (reference sequence). The CDR3 is 13 residues long.

This clonotype was picked up a small number of times. The J gene is TRBJ1-3, the V gene TRBV29-1, with 8 bases lining up with TRBD1. CDR1 and CDR2 (germline): SQVTM, ANQGSEA. The CDR3 totals 16 residues. Trimming removed 1 base from V and 1 base from J; junction bases left unmatched: 6. The CDR3 bases are TGCAGCGTTGAAGGACCCCGGACAGGGTCTGGAAACACCATATATTTT. This translates into CSVEGPRTGSGNTIYF.

The gene calls are TRBV28 and TRBJ1-1; D gene ambiguous. The V end lost 8 bases, the J end lost 4 bases, and 17 bases lay between the germline ends. The CDR3 runs to 14 residues. The germline V gene encodes CDR1 MDHEN and CDR2 SYDVKM. Written as DNA, the CDR3 is TGTGCCAGCGCTCTAGAGGGAGGAGGCACTGAAGCTTTCTTT. It is translated as CASALEGGGTEAFF.

The rearrangement joins TRBV7-9 to TRBJ2-3, with 11 bases that match TRBD2. This CDR3 is 16 amino acids long. V gave up 3 bases and J gave up 2 bases; unmatched junction bases: 4. CDR1 and CDR2 from the germline V gene are SEHNR and FQNEAQ (reference sequence). The CDR3 here is CASSFVAGGTTDTQYF. The CDR3 region has the DNA TGTGCCAGCAGCTTCGTAGCGGGGGGGACCACAGATACGCAGTATTTT.

The chain recombines TRBV20-1 with TRBJ2-7; 11 bases map to TRBD2. Germline assignment: CDR1 DFQATT and CDR2 SNEGSKA (reference sequence). The CDR3 contains 17 residues. V trimming: 6 bases; J trimming: 0 bases; junction bases outside the gene matches: 13. In DNA form, the CDR3 reads TGCAGTGCAAGGCGGGGTAGCGGGAGGGGAAGCTCCTACGAGCAGTACTTC. It encodes CSARRGSGRGSSYEQYF.

The rearrangement links TRBV5-1 to TRBJ1-3; a possible D gene is TRBD1 (5 bases). V was clipped by 0 bases and J by 0 bases, with 10 bases between them. The CDR3 totals 16 residues. CDR1 and CDR2 (germline): SGHRS, YFSETQ. The CDR3 sequence is CASSLAGMTSGNTIYF. The DNA for the CDR3 is TGCGCCAGCAGCTTGGCAGGGATGACCTCTGGAAACACCATATATTTT.

This clonotype was observed a few times. The CDR3 DNA sequence: TGTGCCAGCAGCTTAGCGGTCTGGGACGAACTGTTTTTT. Its protein product is CASSLAVWDELFF. V is TRBV7-9 and J is TRBJ1-4, with D perhaps TRBD1 (5 bases). This CDR3 region has 13 residues. Trimming removed 0 bases from V and 12 bases from J, with 11 bases in between. CDR1 is SEHNR and CDR2 is FQNEAQ in the germline V gene (reference sequence). Complete variable domain (other parts from reference TRBV7-9 and TRBJ1-4): DTGVSQNPRHKITKRGQNVTFRCDPISEHNRLYWYRQTLGQGPEFLTYFQNEAQLEKSRLLSDRFSAERPKGSFSTLEIQRTEQGDSAMYLCASSLAVWDELFFGSGTQLSVL.

The table lists this clonotype with a few counts. The chain has TRBV3-1 and TRBJ2-1; D may be TRBD2 (6 bases). The CDR3 runs 15 residues. CDR1 and CDR2 (germline): LGHDT, YNNKEL (reference sequence). The V end was cut by 0 bases, the J end by 12 bases, with 18 bases between. DNA of the CDR3: TGTGCCAGCAGCCAAGAAGGCGGGGCGGTCACAACGCAGTTCTTC. Protein product: CASSQEGGAVTTQFF.

V gene TRBV30 combines with J gene TRBJ1-2; TRBD1 matches 7 bases. Germline V gene lookup returns CDR1 GTSNPN and CDR2 SVGIG (reference sequence). The CDR3 has 13 residues. Trimming removed 4 bases from V and 7 bases from J; junction bases left unmatched: 9. CDR3 in amino acids: CAWTYQGGGGYTF. The CDR3 DNA follows: TGTGCCTGGACCTATCAGGGGGGAGGTGGCTACACCTTC.

Comment on this clonotype: At one boundary the junction diverges from the germline segment, which might be a read error. The rearrangement uses TRBV4-1 and TRBJ1-5; no clear D gene. In germline, CDR1 is MGHRA, CDR2 YSYEKL. This CDR3 comprises 16 residues. CDR3 loop: CANSQDSGLMDQPQHF. The CDR3 DNA is TGCGCCAACAGCCAAGATAGCGGGCTAATGGATCAGCCCCAGCATTTT.

The rearrangement joins TRBV20-1 to TRBJ2-5; D gene uncertain. Gene TRBJ2-7 matches the end of the DNA better, so the J call may be wrong. The CDR3 is 14 residues long. CDR1 and CDR2 (germline): DFQATT, SNEGSKA (reference sequence). CDR3 bases: TGCAGTGCTGGCGTTGCGCCTCAACCTCGCGAGCAGTACTTC. Residues: CSAGVAPQPREQYF.

V is TRBV7-3 and J is TRBJ2-1; TRBD1 or TRBD2 may be the D gene (5 bases each). Germline V gene data show CDR1 as SGHTA and CDR2 as FQGTGA. This CDR3 has 16 amino acids. Between the trimmed V and J ends, which lost 6 bases and 4 bases, there was a span of 19 bases. The CDR3 region has the DNA TGTGCCAGCAGTTTTCGGGCAGGGACGGTGTACAATGAGCAGTTCTTC. As protein: CASSFRAGTVYNEQFF.

This clonotype was counted only a few times. The chain uses TRBV4-1 and TRBJ1-1, with 9 bases that match TRBD1. The length of the CDR3 is 17 residues. CDR1 and CDR2 (germline): MGHRA, YSYEKL. V dropped 4 bases and J dropped 0; count of bases not matched to a gene: 9. The CDR3 DNA reads as TGCGCCAGCAGCCTCCCGACAGGGGGTGGGGTGAACACTGAAGCTTTCTTT. Translation gives CASSLPTGGGVNTEAFF.

This clonotype showed up many times. The V and J genes are TRBV3-1 and TRBJ2-1; TRBD2 agrees at 9 bases. The CDR3 is 14 amino acids. V shed 4 bases and J 6 bases; nucleotides not matched to a gene: 4. The germline V gene has CDR1 LGHDT and CDR2 YNNKEL (reference sequence). The CDR3 loop reads CASSLTSGRNEQFF. The CDR3 DNA sequence: TGTGCCAGCAGCCTGACTAGCGGACGCAATGAGCAGTTCTTC.

Details on this clonotype: One junction end does not reproduce the germline sequence, and a read error may be involved. The V and J genes are TRBV6-2 or TRBV6-3 and TRBJ2-1; TRBD1 agrees at 9 bases. The germline gives CDR1 MNHEY, CDR2 SVGEGT. There are 15 residues in the CDR3. This CDR3 reads CASTSPGQGSYEQFF. The CDR3, as DNA: TGCGCCAGCACTTCCCCGGGACAGGGCTCCTACGAGCAGTTCTTC.

This chain joins TRBV20-1 and TRBJ2-7; 7 bases fit TRBD1. Germline assignment: CDR1 DFQATT and CDR2 SNEGSKA (reference sequence). The CDR3 has 13 residues. After removal of 6 bases from V and 3 bases from J, the junction contained 8 bases not matched to a gene. The chain's CDR3 is CSAERDSLYEQYF. For the CDR3, the DNA is TGCAGTGCGGAAAGGGACAGCCTCTACGAGCAGTACTTC.

This rearrangement joins TRBV6-6 to TRBJ2-7; 7 bases fit TRBD1. The trim removed 4 bases at V and 2 bases at J, leaving 5 bases unmatched. The CDR3 loop spans 14 amino acids. Germline assignment: CDR1 MNHNY and CDR2 SVGAGI (reference sequence). The CDR3 DNA reads as TGTGCCAGCAGTTCTGGGGACAGACCCTACGAGCAGTACTTC. Translated: CASSSGDRPYEQYF.

The chain joins TRBV6-2 or TRBV6-3 to TRBJ1-2; TRBD1 matches at 10 bases. Germline V gene lookup returns CDR1 MNHEY and CDR2 SVGEGT. The CDR3 totals 17 residues. Trimming at V came to 5 bases and at J to 8 bases, leaving 17 bases not matched to a gene. CDR3 sequence (DNA): TGTGCCAGCAGTAAACGTTCCCGGGACAGGGGCTCTCGGGGCTACACCTTC. Residues: CASSKRSRDRGSRGYTF.

This clonotype came up a few times. This chain links TRBV12-3 or TRBV12-4 with TRBJ2-1; D may be TRBD2 (5 bases). This CDR3 spans 11 amino acids. Trimming left V 7 bases short and J 9 bases short, with 10 bases between. The CDR3 region is CASTYAGEQFF. DNA for the CDR3: TGTGCCAGCACCTACGCGGGTGAGCAGTTCTTC.

On this clonotype: A clone one base away is much larger, so this may be a read error. This chain joins TRBV25-1 and TRBJ1-2; no definite D call. This CDR3 has 12 residues. CDR1 is MGHDK, CDR2 SYGVNS, per germline. CDR3 in DNA: TGTGCCAACAGTGAGTCTAACTATGGCTACACCTTC. Translation: CANSESNYGYTF.

The V and J genes are TRBV6-5 and TRBJ2-3; 7 positions match TRBD2. Trimming cost V 4 bases and J 4 bases; bases outside gene matches: 17. The CDR3 is 18 amino acids. Germline assignment: CDR1 MNHEY and CDR2 SVGAGI. Written as DNA, the CDR3 is TGTGCCAGCAGTTCCAACCCGAAGTGGGGGGGTTGGGCAGATACGCAGTATTTT. It translates to CASSSNPKWGGWADTQYF.

This clonotype was counted a few times. This chain links TRBV29-1 with TRBJ2-7; D assignment may be TRBD1 or TRBD2 (5 bases each). Per the germline V gene, CDR1 is SQVTM and CDR2 is ANQGSEA. Trimming shortened V by 7 bases and J by 3 bases, and 16 bases separated the two germline ends. The length of the CDR3 is 13 residues. CDR3 sequence (DNA): TGCAGCGCCGGGGACGGCGAAGTCTACGAGCAGTACTTC. Its protein product is CSAGDGEVYEQYF.

This clonotype has more than one count but fewer than ten. CDR3 sequence reads: CASSEQDEQYF. The CDR3 DNA is TGTGCCAGCAGTGAACAGGACGAGCAGTACTTC. The genes are TRBV2 and TRBJ2-7; D is ambiguous. This CDR3 spans 11 amino acids. Trimming took 2 bases from V and 5 from J, leaving 4 bases between them. Germline V gene lookup returns CDR1 SNHLY and CDR2 FYNNEI.